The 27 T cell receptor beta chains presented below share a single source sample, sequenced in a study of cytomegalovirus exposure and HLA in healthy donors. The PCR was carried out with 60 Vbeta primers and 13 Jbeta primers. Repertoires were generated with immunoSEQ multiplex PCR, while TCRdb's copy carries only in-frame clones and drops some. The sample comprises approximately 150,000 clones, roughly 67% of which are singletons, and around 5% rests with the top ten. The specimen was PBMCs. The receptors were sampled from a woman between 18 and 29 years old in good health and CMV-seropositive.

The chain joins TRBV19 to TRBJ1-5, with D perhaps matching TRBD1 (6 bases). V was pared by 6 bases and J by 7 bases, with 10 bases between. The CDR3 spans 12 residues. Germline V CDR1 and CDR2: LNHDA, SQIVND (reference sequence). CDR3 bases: TGTGCCAGTAGCCCAAGGGGGCAGCCCCAGCATTTT. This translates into CASSPRGQPQHF.

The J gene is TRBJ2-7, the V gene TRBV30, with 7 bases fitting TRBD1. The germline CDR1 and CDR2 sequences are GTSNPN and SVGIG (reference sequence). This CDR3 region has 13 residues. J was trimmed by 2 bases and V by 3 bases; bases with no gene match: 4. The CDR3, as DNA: TGTGCCTGGAGCCGGGACAGAACCTACGAGCAGTACTTC. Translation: CAWSRDRTYEQYF.

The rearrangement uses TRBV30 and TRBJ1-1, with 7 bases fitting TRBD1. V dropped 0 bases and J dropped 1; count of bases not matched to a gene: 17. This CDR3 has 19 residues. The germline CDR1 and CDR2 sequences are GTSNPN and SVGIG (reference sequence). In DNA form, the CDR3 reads TGTGCCTGGAGTGTATACCCCCCCGTCCGACAGGGCCCGAACACTGAAGCTTTCTTT. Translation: CAWSVYPPVRQGPNTEAFF.

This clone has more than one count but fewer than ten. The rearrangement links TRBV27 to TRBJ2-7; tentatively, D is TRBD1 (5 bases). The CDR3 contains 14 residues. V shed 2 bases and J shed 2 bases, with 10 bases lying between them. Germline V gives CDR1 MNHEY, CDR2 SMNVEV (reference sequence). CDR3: CASSLGASAYEQYF. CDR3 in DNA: TGTGCCAGCAGTTTAGGGGCCAGTGCCTACGAGCAGTACTTC.

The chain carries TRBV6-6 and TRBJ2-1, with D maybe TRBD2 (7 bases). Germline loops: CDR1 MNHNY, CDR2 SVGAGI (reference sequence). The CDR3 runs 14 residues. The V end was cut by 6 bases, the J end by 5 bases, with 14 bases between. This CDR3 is CASRRGTKNNEQFF. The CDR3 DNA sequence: TGTGCCAGCAGGCGGGGGACAAAAAACAATGAGCAGTTCTTC.

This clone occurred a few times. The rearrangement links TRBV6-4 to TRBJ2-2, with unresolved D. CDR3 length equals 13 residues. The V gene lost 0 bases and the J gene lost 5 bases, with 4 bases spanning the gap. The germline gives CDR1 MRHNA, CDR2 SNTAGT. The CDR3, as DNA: TGTGCCAGCAGTGACTCGACAACCGGGGAGCTGTTTTTT. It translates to CASSDSTTGELFF.

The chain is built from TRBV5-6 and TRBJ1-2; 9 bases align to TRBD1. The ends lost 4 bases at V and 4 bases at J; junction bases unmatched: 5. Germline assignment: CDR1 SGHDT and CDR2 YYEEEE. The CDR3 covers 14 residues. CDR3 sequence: CASSRDRDSYGYTF. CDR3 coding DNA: TGTGCCAGCAGCCGGGACAGGGATTCCTATGGCTACACCTTC. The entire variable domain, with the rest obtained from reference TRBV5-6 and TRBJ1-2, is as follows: DAGVTQSPTHLIKTRGQQVTLRCSPKSGHDTVSWYQQALGQGPQFIFQYYEEEERQRGNFPDRFSGHQFPNYSSELNVNALLLGDSALYLCASSRDRDSYGYTFGSGTRLTVV.

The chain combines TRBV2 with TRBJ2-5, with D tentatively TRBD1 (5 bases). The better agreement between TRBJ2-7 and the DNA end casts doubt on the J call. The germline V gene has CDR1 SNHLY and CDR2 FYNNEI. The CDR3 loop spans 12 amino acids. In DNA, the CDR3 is TGTGCCAGCAGTGTGGGGCCGGGCGAGCAGTACTTC. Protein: CASSVGPGEQYF.

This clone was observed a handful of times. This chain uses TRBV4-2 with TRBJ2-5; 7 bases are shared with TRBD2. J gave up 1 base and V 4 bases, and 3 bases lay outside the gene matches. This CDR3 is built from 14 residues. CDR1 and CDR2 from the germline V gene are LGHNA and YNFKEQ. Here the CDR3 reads CASSLWGGQETQYF. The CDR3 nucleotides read TGTGCCAGCAGCCTATGGGGGGGCCAAGAGACCCAGTACTTC.

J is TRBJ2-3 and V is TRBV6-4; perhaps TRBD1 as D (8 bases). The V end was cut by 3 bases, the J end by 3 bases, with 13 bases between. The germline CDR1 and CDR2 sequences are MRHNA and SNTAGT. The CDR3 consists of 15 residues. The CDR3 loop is CASSETGEGTDTQYF. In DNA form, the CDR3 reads TGTGCCAGCAGTGAGACAGGGGAGGGGACAGATACGCAGTATTTT.

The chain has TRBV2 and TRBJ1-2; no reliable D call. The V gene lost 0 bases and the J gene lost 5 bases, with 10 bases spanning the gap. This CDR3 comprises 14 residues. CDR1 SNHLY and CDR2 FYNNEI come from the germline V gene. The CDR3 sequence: CASSEARAVYGYTF. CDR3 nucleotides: TGTGCCAGCAGTGAAGCGCGGGCGGTTTATGGCTACACCTTC.

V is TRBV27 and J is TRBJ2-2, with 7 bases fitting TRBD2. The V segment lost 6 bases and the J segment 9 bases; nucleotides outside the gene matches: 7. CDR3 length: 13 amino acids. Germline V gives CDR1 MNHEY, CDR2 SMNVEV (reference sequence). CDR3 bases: TGTGCCAGCAGCACGCGGGGGAACCGGGAGCTGTTTTTT. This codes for CASSTRGNRELFF.

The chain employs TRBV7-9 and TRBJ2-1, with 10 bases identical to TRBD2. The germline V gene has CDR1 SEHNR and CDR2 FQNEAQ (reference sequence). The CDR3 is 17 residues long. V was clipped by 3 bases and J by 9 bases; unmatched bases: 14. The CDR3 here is CASSFIAGGFSPGEQFF. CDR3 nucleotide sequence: TGTGCCAGCAGCTTCATAGCGGGGGGATTTAGTCCGGGTGAGCAGTTCTTC.

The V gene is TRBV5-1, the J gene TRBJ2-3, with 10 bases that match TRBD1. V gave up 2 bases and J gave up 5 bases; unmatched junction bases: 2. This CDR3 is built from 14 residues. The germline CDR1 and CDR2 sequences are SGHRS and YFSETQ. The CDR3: CASSLGQGGDTQYF. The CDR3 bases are TGCGCCAGCAGCTTAGGACAGGGGGGAGATACGCAGTATTTT. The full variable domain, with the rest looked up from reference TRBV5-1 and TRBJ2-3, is KAGVTQTPRYLIKTRGQQVTLSCSPISGHRSVSWYQQTPGQGLQFLFEYFSETQRNKGNFPGRFSGRQFSNSRSEMNVSTLELGDSALYLCASSLGQGGDTQYFGPGTRLTVL.

CDR3 sequence (DNA): TGTGCCAGCTCACCGACAGGACCTTACACGTACTCTGGAAACACCATATATTTT. Its translation: CASSPTGPYTYSGNTIYF. The chain has TRBV18 and TRBJ1-3, with a tentative D call TRBD1 (6 bases). The CDR3 consists of 18 residues. Looked up from germline, CDR1 is KGHSH and CDR2 is LQKENI. V was pared by 3 bases and J by 0 bases, with 18 bases between.

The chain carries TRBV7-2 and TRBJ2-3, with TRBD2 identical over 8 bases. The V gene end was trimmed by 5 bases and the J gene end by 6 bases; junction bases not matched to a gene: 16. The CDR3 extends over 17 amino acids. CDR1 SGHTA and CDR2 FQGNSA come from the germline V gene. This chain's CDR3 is CASSQTSTGGGGDTQYF. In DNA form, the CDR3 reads TGTGCCAGCAGCCAGACTAGTACGGGGGGGGGTGGCGATACGCAGTATTTT.

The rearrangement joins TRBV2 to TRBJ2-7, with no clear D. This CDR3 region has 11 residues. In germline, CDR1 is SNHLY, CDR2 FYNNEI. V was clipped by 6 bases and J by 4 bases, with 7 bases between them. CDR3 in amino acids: CASRTSYEQYF. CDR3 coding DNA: TGTGCCAGCAGGACATCTTACGAGCAGTACTTC.

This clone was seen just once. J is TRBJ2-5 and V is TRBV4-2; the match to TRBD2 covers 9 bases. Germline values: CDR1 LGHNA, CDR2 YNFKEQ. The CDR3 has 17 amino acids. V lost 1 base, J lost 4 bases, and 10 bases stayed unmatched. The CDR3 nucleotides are TGTGCCAGCAGCCAAGCCCAAGGGACTAGCCGGGGAGAGACCCAGTACTTC. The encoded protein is CASSQAQGTSRGETQYF.

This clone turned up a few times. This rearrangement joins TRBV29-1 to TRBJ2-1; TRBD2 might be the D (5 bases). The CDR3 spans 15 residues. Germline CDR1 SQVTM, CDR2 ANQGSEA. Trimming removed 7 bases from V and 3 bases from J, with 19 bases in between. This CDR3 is CSGGAVKTNYNEQFF. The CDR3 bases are TGCAGCGGAGGAGCGGTCAAGACGAACTACAATGAGCAGTTCTTC.

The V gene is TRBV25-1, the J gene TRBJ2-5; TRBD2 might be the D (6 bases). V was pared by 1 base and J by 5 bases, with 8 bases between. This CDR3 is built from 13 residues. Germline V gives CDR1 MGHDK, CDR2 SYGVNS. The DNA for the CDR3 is TGTGCCAGCAGTGAATTTGGGGGGGAGACCCAGTACTTC. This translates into CASSEFGGETQYF.

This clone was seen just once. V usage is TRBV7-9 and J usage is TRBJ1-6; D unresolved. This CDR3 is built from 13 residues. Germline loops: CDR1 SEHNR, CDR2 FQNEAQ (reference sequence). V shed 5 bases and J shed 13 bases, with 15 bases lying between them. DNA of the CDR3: TGTGCCAGCAGCATAAACAGTGGTGATCCCCTCCACTTT. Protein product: CASSINSGDPLHF.

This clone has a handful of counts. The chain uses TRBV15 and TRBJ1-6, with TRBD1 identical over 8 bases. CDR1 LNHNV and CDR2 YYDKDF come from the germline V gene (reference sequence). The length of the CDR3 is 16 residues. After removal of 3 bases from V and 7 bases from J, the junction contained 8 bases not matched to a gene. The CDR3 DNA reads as TGTGCCACCAGCAGGGCGGACGGGACAGGCAATTCACCCCTCCACTTT. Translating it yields CATSRADGTGNSPLHF.

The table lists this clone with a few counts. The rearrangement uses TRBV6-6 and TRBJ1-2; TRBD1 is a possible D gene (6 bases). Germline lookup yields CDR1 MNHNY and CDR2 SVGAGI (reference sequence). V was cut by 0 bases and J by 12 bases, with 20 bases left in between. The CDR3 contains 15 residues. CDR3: CASSYSNEQGFRDTF. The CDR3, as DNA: TGTGCCAGCAGTTACTCGAACGAACAGGGATTCAGGGACACCTTC.

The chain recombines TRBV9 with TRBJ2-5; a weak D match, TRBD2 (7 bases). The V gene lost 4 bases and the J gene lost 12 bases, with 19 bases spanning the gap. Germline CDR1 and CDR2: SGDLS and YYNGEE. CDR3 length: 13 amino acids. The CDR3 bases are TGTGCCAGCAGCCCTTCCGGGGGGACACCTAAGTACTTC. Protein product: CASSPSGGTPKYF. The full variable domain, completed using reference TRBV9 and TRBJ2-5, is DSGVTQTPKHLITATGQRVTLRCSPRSGDLSVYWYQQSLDQGLQFLIQYYNGEERAKGNILERFSAQQFPDLHSELNLSSLELGDSALYFCASSPSGGTPKYFGPGTRLLVL.

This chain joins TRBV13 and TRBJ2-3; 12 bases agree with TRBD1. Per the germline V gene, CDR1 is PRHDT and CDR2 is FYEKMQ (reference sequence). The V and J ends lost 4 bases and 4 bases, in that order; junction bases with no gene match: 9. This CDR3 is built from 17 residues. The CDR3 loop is CASSSKGTGGSADTQYF. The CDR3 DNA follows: TGTGCCAGCAGCTCTAAGGGGACAGGGGGCAGCGCAGATACGCAGTATTTT.

This chain's CDR3 is CASSQGWGLAIPYEQYF. The CDR3 region has the DNA TGCGCCAGCAGCCAAGGATGGGGACTAGCGATTCCCTACGAGCAGTACTTC. V usage is TRBV4-3 and J usage is TRBJ2-7, with 10 nucleotides matching TRBD2. In germline, CDR1 is LGHNA, CDR2 YSLEER. The CDR3 spans 17 residues. J gave up 2 bases and V 1 base, and 8 bases lay outside the gene matches.

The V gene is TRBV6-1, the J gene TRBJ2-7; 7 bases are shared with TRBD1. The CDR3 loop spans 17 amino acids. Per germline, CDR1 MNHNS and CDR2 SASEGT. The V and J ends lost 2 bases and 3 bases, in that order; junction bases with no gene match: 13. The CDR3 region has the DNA TGTGCCAGCAGTGAAAGTCCCGGACAGGCAGGGTTCTACGAGCAGTACTTC. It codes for CASSESPGQAGFYEQYF.